These 32 T cell receptor beta chains share one sample of origin, sequenced in a study of blood T cell repertoires in COVID-19. Sequenced by immunoSEQ multiplex PCR; TCRdb stores in-frame clones only, minus some. The data show 65,000 to 90,000 clones, with 65% to 85% seen just once and roughly 5% held by the top ten. What was sequenced was peripheral blood. These receptors came from an elderly woman with active or convalescent COVID-19.

This chain joins TRBV7-2 and TRBJ2-2; the match to TRBD2 covers 15 bases. Trimming at V came to 5 bases and at J to 5 bases, leaving 6 bases not matched to a gene. Germline assignment: CDR1 SGHTA and CDR2 FQGNSA. This CDR3 has 17 amino acids. CDR3 DNA sequence: TGTGCCAGCAGCCCCCCCGGACTAGCGGGAGGGACCGGGGAGCTGTTTTTT. It yields the protein CASSPPGLAGGTGELFF.

This sequence joins TRBV19 and TRBJ2-7; the match to TRBD1 covers 12 bases. V trimming: 5 bases; J trimming: 5 bases; junction bases outside the gene matches: 7. Germline CDR1 is LNHDA and CDR2 is SQIVND (reference sequence). This CDR3 is built from 15 residues. DNA of the CDR3: TGTGCCAGTAGTCTGCCGGGACAGGGGGCACACGAGCAGTACTTC. Translated: CASSLPGQGAHEQYF.

The chain uses TRBV27 and TRBJ2-2, with 7 bases matching TRBD1. The CDR3 loop spans 15 amino acids. The junction had 7 bases not matched to a gene; V was cut back by 4 bases and J by 5 bases. CDR1 MNHEY and CDR2 SMNVEV come from the germline V gene (reference sequence). CDR3 bases: TGTGCCAGCAGTTATCAAGGGACAGCTACCGGGGAGCTGTTTTTT. This codes for CASSYQGTATGELFF.

The chain joins TRBV7-9 to TRBJ1-1, with 9 nucleotides matching TRBD1. CDR1 SEHNR and CDR2 FQNEAQ come from the germline V gene (reference sequence). V shed 5 bases, J shed 3 bases, and the junction held 7 bases outside the gene matches. This CDR3 is 15 amino acids long. CDR3 in DNA: TGTGCCAGCAGCAGGATGGGACAGGGTTACACTGAAGCTTTCTTT. This encodes CASSRMGQGYTEAFF.

The CDR3 is CASGRQGISGNTIYF. The CDR3 DNA follows: TGTGCCAGCGGACGACAGGGGATCTCTGGAAACACCATATATTTT. The genes are TRBV6-5 and TRBJ1-3; 8 bases fit TRBD1. V trimming: 8 bases; J trimming: 0 bases; junction bases outside the gene matches: 6. CDR1 and CDR2 from the germline V gene are MNHEY and SVGAGI. CDR3 size: 15 residues.

This clone was detected only a few times. The chain has TRBV5-4 and TRBJ2-1; 9 bases map to TRBD2. CDR1 and CDR2 (germline): SGHNT, YYREEE (reference sequence). CDR3 length equals 15 residues. Unmatched junction bases numbered 11, after V lost 5 bases and J lost 8 bases. The CDR3 bases are TGTGCCAGCAGTCAGACTAGCGGCCCTATGCATGAGCAGTTCTTC. Protein product: CASSQTSGPMHEQFF.

V gene TRBV27 combines with J gene TRBJ2-7; 9 nucleotides agree with TRBD1. The CDR3 runs to 13 residues. The germline V gene has CDR1 MNHEY and CDR2 SMNVEV (reference sequence). V dropped 8 bases and J dropped 3; count of bases not matched to a gene: 5. The DNA of the CDR3 is TGTGCCAGCTCACGACAGGGGGGCTACGAGCAGTACTTC. It specifies CASSRQGGYEQYF.

The chain is built from TRBV7-8 and TRBJ2-1; 8 nucleotides agree with TRBD2. After removal of 2 bases from V and 0 bases from J, the junction contained 12 bases not matched to a gene. CDR1 and CDR2 from the germline V gene are SGHVS and FQNEAQ. This CDR3 has 19 residues. CDR3 amino acids: CASSLFPPAGAASYNEQFF. The CDR3 DNA sequence: TGTGCCAGCAGCTTATTTCCACCAGCGGGAGCGGCCTCCTACAATGAGCAGTTCTTC.

This rearrangement joins TRBV19 to TRBJ2-4; tentatively, D is TRBD2 (6 bases). Germline loops: CDR1 LNHDA, CDR2 SQIVND (reference sequence). This CDR3 region has 15 residues. The V end was cut by 5 bases, the J end by 0 bases, with 11 bases between. CDR3 residues: CASSSGGLAKNIQYF. CDR3 DNA sequence: TGTGCCAGTAGTTCCGGGGGACTAGCCAAAAACATTCAGTACTTC.

The CDR3 coding sequence is TGTGCCAGCAGTTCAACGGGGACAGGGTCATATGGCTACACCTTC. Protein product: CASSSTGTGSYGYTF. The chain recombines TRBV27 with TRBJ1-2; 9 bases are shared with TRBD1. Germline CDR1 reads MNHEY; CDR2 reads SMNVEV (reference sequence). With V trimmed by 4 bases and J by 5 bases, 8 bases remained unmatched. The CDR3 is made up of 15 amino acids.

V gene TRBV19 combines with J gene TRBJ2-7, with 7 bases identical to TRBD2. Trimming removed 6 bases from V and 2 bases from J; junction bases left unmatched: 13. This CDR3 region has 16 residues. Germline CDR1 and CDR2: LNHDA and SQIVND (reference sequence). The CDR3 region has the DNA TGTGCCAGTAGCAAGTCGGGAGGCCCCAATCCCTACGAGCAGTACTTC. Translation: CASSKSGGPNPYEQYF.

This sequence joins TRBV7-2 and TRBJ1-5; 7 nucleotides match TRBD1. The CDR3 covers 13 residues. Germline-derived CDR1 and CDR2 are SGHTA and FQGNSA. Germline trimming cut 1 base from V and 9 bases from J; bases unmatched to any gene: 3. In DNA, the CDR3 is TGTGCCAGCAGCTTAGACAGGGGCGGGCCCCAGCATTTT. This encodes CASSLDRGGPQHF.

This clone was counted a few times. V usage is TRBV27 and J usage is TRBJ2-2, with 8 bases lining up with TRBD2. Trimming removed 2 bases from V and 3 bases from J; junction bases left unmatched: 5. The CDR3 covers 16 residues. Per germline, CDR1 MNHEY and CDR2 SMNVEV (reference sequence). The CDR3 nucleotides read TGTGCCAGCAGTTTACGAGCGGGAGAGTACACCGGGGAGCTGTTTTTT. Amino acid sequence: CASSLRAGEYTGELFF.

The sample holds a few counts of this clone. The chain employs TRBV24-1 and TRBJ2-7, with D possibly TRBD1 on 6 matching bases. This CDR3 has 13 residues. The germline V gene encodes CDR1 KGHDR and CDR2 SFDVKD. V was trimmed by 5 bases and J by 4 bases, leaving 11 bases between them. In DNA, the CDR3 is TGTGCCACCAGTGCGTGGGACAAATACGAGCAGTACTTC. Protein product: CATSAWDKYEQYF.

Here the CDR3 reads CASSPLPGAGGYNEQFF. CDR3 in DNA: TGCGCCAGCAGCCCTCTCCCGGGGGCGGGGGGGTACAATGAGCAGTTCTTC. V usage is TRBV5-1 and J usage is TRBJ2-1, with 9 nucleotides matching TRBD2. The germline V gene encodes CDR1 SGHRS and CDR2 YFSETQ. The J segment lost 4 bases and the V segment lost 4 bases, leaving 12 bases of the junction unmatched. The CDR3 is 17 residues long.

The V gene is TRBV18, the J gene TRBJ1-3; D is uncertain. V was pared by 3 bases and J by 0 bases, with 15 bases between. The CDR3 totals 17 residues. Germline V gene data show CDR1 as KGHSH and CDR2 as LQKENI. The CDR3, as DNA: TGTGCCAGCTCACCCGTGGGCGCTGAGAGCTCTGGAAACACCATATATTTT. It is translated as CASSPVGAESSGNTIYF.

The rearrangement uses TRBV18 and TRBJ2-7, with a possible D match to TRBD1 (6 bases). The CDR3 is made up of 14 amino acids. Trimming pared 2 bases from V and 3 bases from J, leaving 11 bases between. The germline V gene has CDR1 KGHSH and CDR2 LQKENI. The CDR3 reads CASSPTTGDYEQYF. DNA of the CDR3: TGTGCCAGCTCACCAACGACAGGCGACTACGAGCAGTACTTC.

V gene TRBV19 combines with J gene TRBJ1-1; the match to TRBD1 covers 9 bases. Germline V lookup: CDR1 LNHDA, CDR2 SQIVND (reference sequence). The CDR3 has 16 residues. Losses at the gene ends were 6 bases for V and 6 bases for J; bases not matched to a gene: 14. The CDR3 sequence is CASSAGTGLSRSEAFF. CDR3 coding DNA: TGTGCCAGTAGCGCCGGGACAGGGCTTTCCCGATCTGAAGCTTTCTTT.

This chain uses TRBV7-2 with TRBJ2-1; TRBD2 aligns across 8 bases. The length of the CDR3 is 16 residues. Trimming cost V 2 bases and J 5 bases; bases outside gene matches: 8. CDR1 is SGHTA and CDR2 is FQGNSA in the germline V gene. The CDR3 coding sequence is TGTGCCAGCAGCTTAAGGCTCACTAGCGGTAACAATGAGCAGTTCTTC. It codes for CASSLRLTSGNNEQFF. Drawing the rest from reference TRBV7-2 and TRBJ2-1, the complete variable domain is GAGVSQSPSNKVTEKGKDVELRCDPISGHTALYWYRQSLGQGLEFLIYFQGNSAPDKSGLPSDRFSAERTGGSVSTLTIQRTQQEDSAVYLCASSLRLTSGNNEQFFGPGTRLTVL.

The chain couples TRBV7-9 to TRBJ2-7; 7 positions agree with TRBD1. The germline CDR1 and CDR2 sequences are SEHNR and FQNEAQ (reference sequence). The J segment lost 1 base and the V segment lost 5 bases, leaving 8 bases of the junction unmatched. This CDR3 has 15 residues. The CDR3 loop is CASSQVQGSSYEQYF. As DNA, the CDR3 is TGTGCCAGCAGCCAGGTACAGGGGTCATCCTACGAGCAGTACTTC.

This rearrangement joins TRBV6-2 or TRBV6-3 to TRBJ1-5; 9 bases line up with TRBD1. The CDR3 is 18 amino acids. CDR1 and CDR2 (germline): MNHEY, SVGEGT. After removal of 0 bases from V and 0 bases from J, the junction contained 6 bases not matched to a gene. As DNA, the CDR3 is TGTGCCAGCAGTTACTCCAGAGGACAGGGGTATAGCAATCAGCCCCAGCATTTT. Translating it yields CASSYSRGQGYSNQPQHF.

The chain has TRBV28 and TRBJ1-1; D possibly corresponds to TRBD1 (6 bases). V was trimmed by 6 bases and J by 4 bases, leaving 15 bases between them. The CDR3 contains 14 residues. Per the germline V gene, CDR1 is MDHEN and CDR2 is SYDVKM. CDR3 sequence: CASSIAGAPTEAFF. CDR3 coding DNA: TGTGCCAGCAGCATAGCAGGGGCGCCCACTGAAGCTTTCTTT.

CDR3 bases: TGTGCCAGCAGCTTTGGCCCCGGGACAATGAACACTGAAGCTTTCTTT. As protein: CASSFGPGTMNTEAFF. J is TRBJ1-1 and V is TRBV7-3; tentative D call: TRBD1 (6 bases). Between the trimmed V and J ends, which lost 3 bases and 0 bases, there was a span of 14 bases. Germline-derived CDR1 and CDR2 are SGHTA and FQGTGA. The CDR3 consists of 16 residues.

The V call is TRBV10-2, the J call TRBJ2-1; D is uncertain. The CDR3 consists of 14 residues. Germline values: CDR1 WSHSY, CDR2 SAAADI. Trimming stripped 4 bases from V and 4 bases from J, with 11 bases between. This CDR3 is CASSGSLVYNEQFF. In DNA, the CDR3 is TGCGCCAGCAGTGGAAGCCTAGTTTACAATGAGCAGTTCTTC.

J is TRBJ1-3 and V is TRBV11-2; 8 nucleotides agree with TRBD1. Trimming at V came to 5 bases and at J to 6 bases, leaving 3 bases not matched to a gene. The V gene's germline CDR1 is SGHAT and CDR2 FQNNGV. The CDR3 consists of 13 residues. CDR3 sequence (DNA): TGTGCCAGCAGCATGGACAGGGAAAACACCATATATTTT. As protein: CASSMDRENTIYF.

The rearrangement joins TRBV5-4 to TRBJ2-3; 9 bases fit TRBD2. With V trimmed by 4 bases and J by 6 bases, 12 bases remained unmatched. CDR3 size: 16 residues. CDR1 and CDR2 from the germline V gene are SGHNT and YYREEE (reference sequence). The CDR3 DNA follows: TGTGCCAGCAGCCCCGAGGGGCGGGGGGGATACGATACGCAGTATTTT. Protein: CASSPEGRGGYDTQYF.

The chain is built from TRBV10-3 and TRBJ1-6; D may be TRBD1 (6 bases). Germline CDR1 and CDR2: ENHRY and SYGVKD. There are 14 residues in the CDR3. The V and J ends lost 5 bases and 5 bases respectively, with 10 bases between them. DNA for the CDR3: TGTGCCATCAGTCGACAGGCCAATAATTCACCCCTCCACTTT. Protein sequence: CAISRQANNSPLHF.

The chain uses TRBV7-2 and TRBJ2-3; D remains unclear. Deletions cut 0 bases from V and 8 bases from J, with 9 bases between. The V gene's germline CDR1 is SGHTA and CDR2 FQGNSA. This CDR3 contains 13 residues. CDR3 coding DNA: TGTGCCAGCAGCTTAGCTTGGTCGGGTACGCAGTATTTT. It codes for CASSLAWSGTQYF.

This clone has just one count. CDR3 nucleotides: TGTGCCAGCAGTGGGACCCTAGCGGGTACCAACAATGAGCAGTTCTTC. It translates to CASSGTLAGTNNEQFF. V usage is TRBV2 and J usage is TRBJ2-1, with TRBD2 identical over 8 bases. V gave up 4 bases and J gave up 5 bases; unmatched junction bases: 10. The CDR3 is 16 residues long. Germline V gene data show CDR1 as SNHLY and CDR2 as FYNNEI.

The J gene is TRBJ2-5, the V gene TRBV7-9; 10 nucleotides match TRBD2. The CDR3 spans 15 residues. After removal of 1 base from V and 1 base from J, the junction contained 0 bases not matched to a gene. Germline V CDR1 and CDR2: SEHNR, FQNEAQ (reference sequence). The CDR3 DNA reads as TGTGCCAGCAGCTTAGGGACTAGCGGCCAAGAGACCCAGTACTTC. The encoded protein is CASSLGTSGQETQYF.

V usage is TRBV28 and J usage is TRBJ1-6; TRBD1 might be the D (5 bases). The CDR3 is made up of 15 amino acids. The V end lost 5 bases, the J end lost 10 bases, and 18 bases lay between the germline ends. Germline-derived CDR1 and CDR2 are MDHEN and SYDVKM. CDR3: CASSPVGGVRSPLHF. For the CDR3, the DNA is TGTGCCAGCAGTCCCGTTGGGGGGGTGAGGTCACCCCTCCACTTT.

The rearrangement uses TRBV9 and TRBJ2-2; 12 nucleotides match TRBD2. CDR3 length: 16 amino acids. Germline V CDR1 and CDR2: SGDLS, YYNGEE. The ends lost 4 bases at V and 1 base at J; junction bases unmatched: 2. In DNA, the CDR3 is TGTGCCAGCAGCCCGGGACTAGCGGGGAACACCGGGGAGCTGTTTTTT. Amino acid sequence: CASSPGLAGNTGELFF.